This record concerns one T cell receptor beta chain sequence. Antigen specificity is unknown. These data belong to a study of siplizumab effects on memory and regulatory T cells. The authors cocultured the mixed lymphocyte reaction cells at 37 degrees C for about six days. The protocol was immunoSEQ multiplex PCR, while the TCRdb copy is restricted to in-frame clones and leaves out a portion. The table has about 9,600 clones, over 40% seen once; the top ten hold roughly a tenth. Notes on the study in general: The mapping of alloreactive clones to unstimulated subsets covered only a minor fraction of them. Mappable alloreactive CD4+ clones were on average around 66% Treg-derived with siplizumab, around 26% in controls. In unstimulated cells, naive T cells appeared more diverse than memory T cells and seemed major alloresponse contributors.

Trimming removed 0 bases from V and 5 bases from J; junction bases left unmatched: 5. Germline V gives CDR1 SGHRS, CDR2 YFSETQ. This CDR3 region has 16 residues. The specimen sequenced was CFSE-low (dividing) CD8+ T cells sorted from an allogeneic mixed lymphocyte reaction. The chain is built from TRBV5-1 and TRBJ2-2, with 9 bases fitting TRBD1. The sequence came from a human donor in good health; the cells came from an allogeneic mixed lymphocyte reaction. CDR3 coding DNA: TGCGCCAGCAGCTTGGAGGGACAGGGAGGGACCGGGGAGCTGTTTTTT. Protein product: CASSLEGQGGTGELFF.